These T cell receptor beta chains were read from a single sample in a study of blood T cell repertoires in COVID-19. Method: immunoSEQ multiplex PCR; TCRdb's copy keeps in-frame clones and lacks some. Among a few hundred thousand clones, about 81% were seen once, and the ten largest hold under 5%. Sequencing input: PBMCs or T cells enriched from blood (not recorded which). The receptor source for this set is a man aged 25 to 45 with acute COVID-19. Both conserved end residues are part of each CDR3. A D gene is named only where the DNA matches it firmly. Some rows mark clone size as missing; the rest say once, few, many or name a class of expanded clone.

>NA|once|TRBJ2-1|TRBV2
CASSGESYNEQFF
TGTGCCAGCAGTGGGGAGAGCTACAATGAGCAGTTCTTC
>NA|few|TRBJ2-3|TRBV5-4
CASSPGADTQYF
TGTGCCAGCAGTCCAGGGGCGGATACGCAGTATTTT
>NA|once|TRBJ1-6|TRBV6-5
CAGNQGSYNSPLHF
TGTGCCGGGAATCAGGGCTCCTATAATTCACCCCTCCACTTT
>TRBD1|once|TRBJ1-2|TRBV11-2
CASSTLRGGTGGQSDGYTF
TGTGCCAGCAGCACCTTGCGGGGCGGGACAGGGGGCCAATCGGATGGCTACACCTTC
>TRBD2|NA|TRBJ2-2|TRBV14
CASSPGLAGAVTGELFF
TGTGCCAGCAGCCCGGGACTAGCGGGAGCCGTCACCGGGGAGCTGTTTTTT
>TRBD2|NA|TRBJ2-1|TRBV5-3
CARSLPRRRSGRFLGYNEQFF
TGTGCCAGAAGCTTGCCCCGCCGAAGGAGCGGGAGGTTCTTGGGCTACAATGAGCAGTTCTTC
>TRBD2|NA|TRBJ2-1|TRBV29-1
CTTQGTSLHEQFF
TGCACCACGCAAGGGACTAGTTTACATGAGCAGTTCTTC
>NA|NA|TRBJ1-4|TRBV28
CASSPQGLRKLFF
TGTGCCAGCAGCCCCCAGGGTTTGAGAAAACTGTTTTTT
>NA|few|TRBJ2-1|TRBV12-5
CASGPGAADRKQFF
TGTGCTAGTGGTCCCGGGGCGGCCGACAGGAAGCAGTTCTTC
>NA|NA|TRBJ1-1|TRBV27
CASSLSSNMNTEAFF
TGTGCCAGCAGTTTATCGTCCAACATGAACACTGAAGCTTTCTTT
>NA|NA|TRBJ2-4|TRBV6-5
CASRIYSGPKNIQYF
TGTGCCAGCAGGATCTACAGTGGCCCCAAAAACATTCAGTACTTC
>NA|NA|TRBJ1-4|TRBV7-2
CASSLEMLSEKLFF
TGTGCCAGCAGCTTAGAAATGCTATCTGAAAAACTGTTTTTT
>TRBD1|NA|TRBJ1-5|TRBV24-1
CATSDQGTGGINQPQHF
TGTGCCACCAGTGATCAAGGGACAGGGGGCATCAATCAGCCCCAGCATTTT
>TRBD1|NA|TRBJ1-5|TRBV4-1
CASSQHIRDRGDQPQHF
TGCGCCAGCAGCCAGCACATCCGGGACAGGGGGGATCAGCCCCAGCATTTT
>TRBD2|NA|TRBJ2-1|TRBV24-1
CAVRTSPNEQFF
TGTGCCGTCCGGACTAGTCCCAATGAGCAGTTCTTC
>TRBD1|NA|TRBJ1-2|TRBV28
CASSLDRGNYGYTF
TGTGCCAGCAGCTTGGACAGGGGTAACTATGGCTACACCTTC
>NA|once|TRBJ2-2|TRBV3-1/TRBV3-2
CASSQGLAGELFF
TGTGCCAGCAGCCAAGGACTAGCCGGGGAGCTGTTTTTT
>NA|NA|TRBJ1-2|TRBV3-1/TRBV3-2
CASSQGGGYTF
TGTGCCAGCAGCCAGGGAGGCGGCTACACCTTC
>NA|NA|TRBJ1-6|TRBV6-5
CASSYFMGGYNSPLHF
TGTGCCAGCAGTTATTTTATGGGGGGCTATAATTCACCCCTCCACTTT
>NA|NA|TRBJ1-2|TRBV29-1
CSVVPPGTRNYGYTF
TGCAGCGTTGTCCCGCCGGGAACTAGGAACTATGGCTACACCTTC
>TRBD2|NA|TRBJ2-1|TRBV5-8
CASSPWTSGSPSYNEQFF
TGTGCCAGCAGCCCCTGGACTAGCGGGAGCCCGTCCTACAATGAGCAGTTCTTC
>NA|NA|TRBJ2-6|TRBV7-9
CAGPGRGVSGANVLTF
TGTGCCGGACCTGGCCGGGGAGTCTCTGGGGCCAACGTCCTGACTTTC
>TRBD1|NA|TRBJ2-1|TRBV19
CASSTPWDSERFF
TGTGCCAGTAGTACCCCCTGGGACAGCGAAAGGTTCTTC
>NA|NA|TRBJ2-5|TRBV6-5
CASNHGGQGGTQYF
TGTGCCAGCAACCACGGTGGGCAGGGGGGGACCCAGTACTTC
>NA|NA|TRBJ2-5|TRBV11-3
CASSSQALGETQYF
TGTGCCAGCAGCTCACAGGCCCTGGGCGAGACCCAGTACTTC
>NA|few|TRBJ1-6|TRBV7-2
CASSHRLGLGSPLHF
TGTGCCAGCAGCCACCGTTTGGGGCTCGGCTCACCCCTCCACTTT
>NA|NA|TRBJ2-5|TRBV5-1
CASSLQAEETQYF
TGTGCCAGCAGCTTACAGGCGGAAGAGACCCAGTACTTC
>TRBD1|NA|TRBJ1-2|TRBV7-9
CASSSDRGPNYGYTF
TGTGCCAGCAGCTCCGACAGGGGCCCTAACTATGGCTACACCTTC
>NA|NA|TRBJ1-1|TRBV11-1
CASSPDRGFAEAFF
TGTGCCAGCAGCCCGGACCGGGGATTCGCTGAAGCTTTCTTT
>TRBD1|NA|TRBJ1-3|TRBV6-6
CASTEDRGYGNTIYF
TGTGCCAGCACTGAGGACAGGGGTTACGGAAACACCATATATTTT
>NA|NA|TRBJ1-1|TRBV6-5
CASSSAGAGTEAFF
TGTGCCAGCAGTTCAGCGGGGGCGGGGACTGAAGCTTTCTTT
>NA|NA|TRBJ2-1|TRBV21-1
CASSYKRAASGSNEQFF
TGTGCCAGCAGCTATAAACGGGCTGCTAGCGGGAGCAATGAGCAGTTCTTC
>NA|NA|TRBJ2-4|TRBV29-1
CSVGHQENIQYF
TGCAGCGTGGGACACCAAGAAAACATTCAGTACTTC
>TRBD1|few|TRBJ1-1|TRBV19
CASSPSRTGPNTEAFF
TGTGCCAGTAGTCCCTCAAGGACAGGGCCTAACACTGAAGCTTTCTTT
>TRBD1|NA|TRBJ1-5|TRBV6-5
CASSLGTGNQPQHF
TGTGCCAGCAGTCTAGGGACAGGGAATCAGCCCCAGCATTTT
>NA|NA|TRBJ2-1|TRBV10-2
CASREIANNEQFF
TGCGCCAGCAGGGAAATAGCGAACAATGAGCAGTTCTTC